This T cell receptor (beta chain) emerged from a study of T cells in Graves' hyperthyroidism and ophthalmopathy (dated by TCRdb to the late 2010s). A note on the overall study: Peripheral blood samples were taken at the time of initial diagnosis, prior to any treatment. TCR V-J signatures able to tell the groups apart were searched for in a discovery cohort of some 97 patients, of whom approximately 40 had Graves' ophthalmopathy and 57 had stable Graves' hyperthyroidism. Prospective prediction of ophthalmopathy was tested in an independent validation cohort of approximately 18 hyperthyroidism patients and roughly 16 patients who later progressed to ophthalmopathy. The roughly 94 discovery patients were randomly split 7:3 into training and test sets. Thyroid tissue and blood T-cell repertoires from six or seven Graves' hyperthyroidism patients were also compared in the study. After sampling, hyperthyroidism patients received methimazole starting at 30 mg daily, and ophthalmopathy patients received high-dose intravenous methylprednisolone. The paper describes TCR Vbeta CDR3 sequencing of 135 peripheral blood samples, made up of some 40 ophthalmopathy patients, 70 to 75 hyperthyroidism patients and approximately 17 progressor patients. Results and caveats for the whole study, not just this receptor: No statistical method was used to fix the sample size in advance, and group allocation was not hidden from the investigators. In validation, the model predicted progression to ophthalmopathy with around 71% sensitivity and approximately 74% specificity, a median of about 6.7 months before onset. Most expanded thyroid clonotypes (frequency above 0.001) were also detected in blood, suggesting blood repertoires may reflect thyroid immune responses. In cross-validation, a model built on a 13 V-J signature told ophthalmopathy apart from stable hyperthyroidism with less than 90% sensitivity and approximately 81% specificity, and in testing the same model reached 80%/75%.

Ophthalmopathy patients had moderately to severely active disease, Clinical Activity Score of at least 3, NOSPECS grade of at least 4, and duration under 3 months. The study excluded patients with uncontrolled infections, other autoimmune diseases, pregnancy or lactation. Diagnoses were established on the basis of clinical symptoms, serum thyroxine and TRAb, thyroid ultrasound, and orbital computed tomography. Ficoll-Paque density gradient centrifugation was used to isolate PBMCs from 8 to 10 ml of fresh peripheral blood. Trizol reagent was used to extract total RNA, and RNA quality was then checked on an Agilent 2100 Bioanalyzer. Many counts were recorded for this clonotype. Its antigen is not yet known. No qualities accompany the bases; no much larger clone lies one base away. Amplification of TCR beta CDR3 regions was carried out from RNA transcripts. The TCR CDR3 was subjected to a first round of RT-PCR using the HTBI primer set and the Qiagen OneStep RT-PCR kit. Libraries were constructed in a second round of multiplex PCR, after which size selection and purification were carried out. Sequencing of the libraries was done on an Illumina HiSeq2000 using paired-end 100 bp reads. Per the original workflow: SOAPnuke was used to process the raw data, throwing out any read that contained adapters or uncalled bases, had a mean Phred below 15, or lacked an exact constant-primer or identifier match. COPE v1.2.5 was used to merge high-quality paired reads, and clonotypes were defined as unique nucleotide sequences. MiTCR v1.1 was used to align the clonotypes against IMGT TRBV, TRBD and TRBJ reference segments. The analysis was restricted to V-J combinations with a frequency above 0.0001, which together covered about 99% of the repertoires. A TCS score was defined as the ratio between F50 (clonal expansion) and ExV (chaos), using BLOSUM62-based TCRdist between CDR3 peptides within each V-J. Welch's t-statistics and random forest reduced approximately 520 V-J features to roughly 13, which were used in a naive Bayes classifier (R e1071). TCRdb applied fastp at Q25 and MiXCR to the public reads, then kept only in-frame beta chains. Rows matching on CDR3 protein sequence are summarized as one entry with the most common DNA and genes. The V and J calls here are based on TCRdb, not the publication. The sample table contains 300,000 to 400,000 distinct CDR3 sequences; only one count was recorded for less than 20% of them. The ten largest make up 35% to 45% of the sample.

Including the terminal cysteine and phenylalanine, the CDR3 comprises 13 residues. Of the read, only the CDR3 DNA is kept; its 39 bases are in frame from base 1. CDR1 is given as SNHLY and CDR2 as FYNNEI, both from the germline V gene. Germline trimming: 6 bases from V, 7 bases from J; junction bases outside gene matches: 3. The sequence links TRBV2 to TRBJ1-6; TRBD1 agrees with 7 junctional bases. The receptor was derived from a man between 18 and 29 years old with Graves' ophthalmopathy. The material sequenced was blood. In nucleotide form, the sequence is TGTGCCAGCAGGGGACAGCCCAATTCACCCCTCCACTTT. This yields the protein CASRGQPNSPLHF.